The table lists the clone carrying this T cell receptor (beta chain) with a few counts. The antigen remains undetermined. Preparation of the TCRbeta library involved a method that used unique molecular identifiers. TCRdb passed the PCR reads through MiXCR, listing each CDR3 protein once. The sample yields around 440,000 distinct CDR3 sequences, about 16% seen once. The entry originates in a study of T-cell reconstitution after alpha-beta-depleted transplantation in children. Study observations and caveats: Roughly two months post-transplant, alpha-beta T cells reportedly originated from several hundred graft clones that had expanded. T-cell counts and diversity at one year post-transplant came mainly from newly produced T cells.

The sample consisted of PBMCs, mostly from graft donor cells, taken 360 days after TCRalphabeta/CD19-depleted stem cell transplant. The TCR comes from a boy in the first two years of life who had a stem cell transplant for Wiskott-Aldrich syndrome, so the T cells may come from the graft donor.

CDR3 region: CASSLGSELETQYF. CDR3 DNA sequence: TGTGCCAGCAGCTTAGGTTCAGAGCTAGAGACCCAGTACTTC. The J gene is TRBJ2-5, the V gene TRBV7-2; no clear D gene. V was cut by 1 base and J by 4 bases, with 10 bases left in between. This CDR3 region has 14 residues. CDR1 is SGHTA, CDR2 FQGNSA, per germline.